The T cell receptor (beta chain) under discussion was sequenced for a study of cytomegalovirus exposure and HLA in healthy donors. Study results and limitations: It was fewer than 200 TCR beta chains that were listed as cytomegalovirus-associated. In an earlier analysis, in 587 donors, most V segments appeared productive either ~90% or ~30% of the time.

Germline V gene sequence: CDR1 MGHRA, CDR2 YSYEKL. Trimming at V came to 0 bases and at J to 2 bases, leaving 22 bases not matched to a gene. This CDR3 region has 21 residues. PCR primers comprised 60 Vbeta and 13 Jbeta primers. TCRdb's copy holds only in-frame clones and misses some; the assay was immunoSEQ multiplex PCR. The sample consists of approximately 160,000 clones, 75% of them appearing once. Concerning this clone: Its antigen is currently unknown.

V gene TRBV4-1 combines with J gene TRBJ2-7; the match to TRBD1 covers 7 bases. Sequenced material: PBMCs. The TCR was taken from a woman between 50 and 59 years old in good health and CMV-seropositive. The CDR3 reads CASSQDGLRGRVYLSPYEQYF. The DNA of the CDR3 is TGCGCCAGCAGCCAAGACGGGTTAAGGGGGCGGGTCTACCTTTCCCCCTACGAGCAGTACTTC.